Following are 31 T cell receptor beta chains from one sample sequenced in a study of T cells in Graves' hyperthyroidism and ophthalmopathy. The TCR beta CDR3 regions underwent amplification using RNA transcripts as the source. First-round RT-PCR of the TCR CDR3 relied on the HTBI primer set. Each CDR3 protein gets one entry after TCRdb re-called the multiplex PCR reads with MiXCR. Among roughly 530,000 distinct CDR3 sequences, about 15% were seen once, and the ten largest hold approximately 15%. Sequenced: blood. All receptors come from a woman aged 18-29 years with Graves' ophthalmopathy.

The chain carries TRBV6-1 and TRBJ1-4; D is possibly TRBD1 (5 bases). Per germline, CDR1 MNHNS and CDR2 SASEGT. V was pared by 5 bases and J by 8 bases, with 21 bases between. This CDR3 spans 16 amino acids. Here the CDR3 reads CASSSMLGAGYEKLFF. DNA of the CDR3: TGTGCCAGCAGTTCGATGCTAGGGGCAGGGTACGAAAAACTGTTTTTT.

This clonotype was seen more than once but under ten times. The chain joins TRBV7-8 to TRBJ2-1, with 8 bases aligning to TRBD2. Germline-derived CDR1 and CDR2 are SGHVS and FQNEAQ. V shed 3 bases, J shed 3 bases, and the junction held 10 bases outside the gene matches. CDR3 size: 17 residues. CDR3 amino acids: CASSFDLAGVNYNEQFF. In DNA form, the CDR3 reads TGTGCCAGCAGCTTCGACCTAGCGGGCGTAAACTACAATGAGCAGTTCTTC.

The chain couples TRBV9 to TRBJ1-2; TRBD1 agrees at 10 bases. V lost 0 bases to trimming and J lost 0 bases; unmatched junction nucleotides: 5. The CDR3 spans 17 residues. Germline V gene data show CDR1 as SGDLS and CDR2 as YYNGEE. The CDR3 bases are TGTGCCAGCAGCGTAGAGGACAGGGGGTTTACTAACTATGGCTACACCTTC. Translating gives CASSVEDRGFTNYGYTF. Filled out from reference TRBV9 and TRBJ1-2, the complete variable domain reads DSGVTQTPKHLITATGQRVTLRCSPRSGDLSVYWYQQSLDQGLQFLIQYYNGEERAKGNILERFSAQQFPDLHSELNLSSLELGDSALYFCASSVEDRGFTNYGYTFGSGTRLTVV.

The chain recombines TRBV7-2 with TRBJ1-3; D is ambiguous. Per germline, CDR1 SGHTA and CDR2 FQGNSA. CDR3 length: 16 amino acids. V lost 5 bases to trimming and J lost 0 bases, with 14 bases between them. This chain's CDR3 is CASSIWTLSSGNTIYF. For the CDR3, the DNA is TGTGCCAGCAGCATTTGGACCCTGAGCTCTGGAAACACCATATATTTT. The variable domain in full, completed from reference TRBV7-2 and TRBJ1-3, reads GAGVSQSPSNKVTEKGKDVELRCDPISGHTALYWYRQSLGQGLEFLIYFQGNSAPDKSGLPSDRFSAERTGGSVSTLTIQRTQQEDSAVYLCASSIWTLSSGNTIYFGEGSWLTVV.

Only a few counts were recorded for this clonotype. J is TRBJ2-1 and V is TRBV6-1, with 11 nucleotides matching TRBD2. The germline gives CDR1 MNHNS, CDR2 SASEGT. With V trimmed by 7 bases and J by 4 bases, 3 bases remained unmatched. The length of the CDR3 is 14 residues. CDR3 sequence (DNA): TGTGCCAGCATAGCGGGAGGGCGTTACAATGAGCAGTTCTTC. It is translated as CASIAGGRYNEQFF.

This clonotype has ten or more counts. This chain links TRBV12-3 or TRBV12-4 with TRBJ1-1; D uncertain. This CDR3 has 15 amino acids. The germline V and J ends were trimmed by 6 bases and 7 bases, with 21 bases remaining between them. The CDR3 loop is CASRPLGGTPYEAFF. The CDR3 DNA reads as TGTGCCAGCAGGCCCTTGGGCGGAACCCCCTATGAAGCTTTCTTT.

This clonotype came up a few times. The chain carries TRBV28 and TRBJ1-1; 7 bases map to TRBD1. After removal of 9 bases from V and 1 base from J, the junction contained 11 bases not matched to a gene. The CDR3 loop spans 15 amino acids. CDR1 and CDR2 from the germline V gene are MDHEN and SYDVKM. CDR3 sequence reads: CASERGRGANTEAFF. CDR3 DNA sequence: TGTGCCAGTGAGAGGGGCAGGGGGGCGAACACTGAAGCTTTCTTT.

This clonotype was observed many times. Here the CDR3 DNA reads TGTGCCAGCAGTCCGCGGAGCTCCTACGAGCAGTACTTC. Amino acids: CASSPRSSYEQYF. The chain is built from TRBV27 and TRBJ2-7; D ambiguous. The germline CDR1 and CDR2 sequences are MNHEY and SMNVEV (reference sequence). This CDR3 is 13 amino acids long. Trimming removed 5 bases from V and 0 bases from J, with 8 bases in between.

This clonotype was observed a handful of times. V is TRBV7-9 and J is TRBJ2-3; a possible D gene is TRBD1 (5 bases). Germline V lookup: CDR1 SEHNR, CDR2 FQNEAQ (reference sequence). Trimming took off 5 bases at V and 4 bases at J, with 16 bases between the two ends. The CDR3 length is 15 residues. CDR3 region: CASSGSQGVPDTQYF. The CDR3 coding sequence is TGTGCCAGCAGCGGGTCTCAAGGGGTCCCAGATACGCAGTATTTT.

This clonotype was observed at least ten times. The chain links TRBV28 to TRBJ1-1; maybe TRBD1 (5 bases). The CDR3 contains 16 residues. Germline CDR1 MDHEN, CDR2 SYDVKM. V lost 7 bases and J lost 8, with 26 bases in between. The CDR3 protein is CASTNRGRVRSQEAFF. The CDR3 nucleotides are TGTGCCAGCACCAATCGGGGCAGGGTTAGATCTCAGGAAGCTTTCTTT.

This clonotype has ten or more counts. The chain uses TRBV2 and TRBJ2-3; D possibly corresponds to TRBD1 (5 bases). The CDR3 consists of 14 residues. Germline CDR1 is SNHLY and CDR2 is FYNNEI. Trimming left V 6 bases short and J 2 bases short, with 12 bases between. The chain's CDR3 is CASRWGISTDTQYF. The CDR3 nucleotides are TGTGCCAGCAGGTGGGGCATATCCACAGATACGCAGTATTTT.

This clonotype was recorded many times. The chain carries TRBV28 and TRBJ2-1; no firm D call. The CDR3 has 16 amino acids. Germline assignment: CDR1 MDHEN and CDR2 SYDVKM. With 3 bases removed from V and 4 bases from J, the gap between germline ends came to 16 bases. CDR3 protein: CASSFPVTNLYNEQFF. The CDR3 region has the DNA TGTGCCAGCAGTTTTCCCGTAACCAACCTTTACAATGAGCAGTTCTTC. The full variable domain, with the rest looked up from reference TRBV28 and TRBJ2-1, is DVKVTQSSRYLVKRTGEKVFLECVQDMDHENMFWYRQDPGLGLRLIYFSYDVKMKEKGDIPEGYSVSREKKERFSLILESASTNQTSMYLCASSFPVTNLYNEQFFGPGTRLTVL.

The sample holds many counts of this clonotype. J is TRBJ2-1 and V is TRBV7-6, with D unresolved. The CDR3 loop spans 13 amino acids. Trimming removed 2 bases from V and 9 bases from J, with 11 bases in between. Germline CDR1 is SGHVS and CDR2 is FNYEAQ. CDR3 sequence reads: CASSLNVVGEQFF. The CDR3 DNA reads as TGTGCCAGCAGCTTAAACGTGGTTGGTGAGCAGTTCTTC.

The J gene is TRBJ2-6, the V gene TRBV20-1; D remains ambiguous. The CDR3 has 14 residues. Germline V gene data show CDR1 as DFQATT and CDR2 as SNEGSKA (reference sequence). V lost 2 bases to trimming and J lost 0 bases, with 5 bases between them. CDR3 nucleotides: TGCAGTGCTAGACGCCCCTCTGGGGCCAACGTCCTGACTTTC. Protein product: CSARRPSGANVLTF.

The chain joins TRBV6-1 to TRBJ2-5; 13 nucleotides line up with TRBD2. The CDR3 has 15 residues. With V trimmed by 6 bases and J by 4 bases, 5 bases remained unmatched. Germline CDR1 is MNHNS and CDR2 is SASEGT. The CDR3 reads CASSQLAGGRETQYF. The CDR3 region has the DNA TGTGCCAGCAGCCAACTAGCGGGGGGGCGAGAGACCCAGTACTTC.

Ten or more counts support this clonotype. The J gene is TRBJ2-1, the V gene TRBV20-1; D perhaps matches TRBD1 (7 bases). Germline V lookup: CDR1 DFQATT, CDR2 SNEGSKA (reference sequence). The CDR3 contains 14 residues. The germline V and J ends were trimmed by 6 bases and 4 bases, with 16 bases remaining between them. CDR3 region: CSAPKGAGYNEQFF. The CDR3 nucleotides are TGCAGTGCCCCCAAGGGGGCGGGATACAATGAGCAGTTCTTC.

In its sample, this clonotype was seen many times. This chain uses TRBV5-8 with TRBJ2-7, with 7 bases identical to TRBD2. CDR3 length: 15 residues. With 4 bases clipped from V and 0 bases from J, the junction kept 7 bases outside the gene matches. CDR1 and CDR2 from the germline V gene are SGHTS and YDEGEE. CDR3 sequence (DNA): TGTGCCAGCAGCAGCGGGACGGAGACCTCCTACGAGCAGTACTTC. This encodes CASSSGTETSYEQYF.

This clonotype occurred a few times. This chain connects TRBV7-8 to TRBJ2-7, with 8 bases aligning to TRBD2. Germline V gives CDR1 SGHVS, CDR2 FQNEAQ. The V segment lost 2 bases and the J segment 5 bases; nucleotides outside the gene matches: 14. The CDR3 loop spans 17 amino acids. The CDR3 here is CASSLSLASGSNDEQYF. For the CDR3, the DNA is TGTGCCAGCAGCTTATCCCTGGCCAGCGGGAGTAATGACGAGCAGTACTTC.

This clonotype was seen many times. The V and J genes are TRBV3-1 and TRBJ1-6, with 8 bases aligning to TRBD1. The CDR3 extends over 17 amino acids. V was pared by 0 bases and J by 6 bases, with 7 bases of the junction left unmatched. CDR1 and CDR2 (germline): LGHDT, YNNKEL (reference sequence). The CDR3 nucleotides read TGTGCCAGCAGCCAAGAACAGGGGGGAGTGAGTAATTCACCCCTCCACTTT. Translation gives CASSQEQGGVSNSPLHF. The full variable domain, rest sourced from reference TRBV3-1 and TRBJ1-6, is DTAVSQTPKYLVTQMGNDKSIKCEQNLGHDTMYWYKQDSKKFLKIMFSYNNKELIINETVPNRFSPKSPDKAHLNLHINSLELGDSAVYFCASSQEQGGVSNSPLHFGNGTRLTVT.

This clonotype came up a few times. V and J are TRBV4-1 and TRBJ1-4; D may be TRBD1 (5 bases). Germline loops: CDR1 MGHRA, CDR2 YSYEKL. Trimming took off 11 bases at V and 5 bases at J, with 15 bases between the two ends. The CDR3 extends over 13 amino acids. For the CDR3, the DNA is TGCGCCTCTCAAAGGGGAGAGAATGAAAAACTGTTTTTT. Translated: CASQRGENEKLFF.

This clonotype has ten or more counts. The chain links TRBV5-1 to TRBJ2-1; 7 positions match TRBD1. Germline values: CDR1 SGHRS, CDR2 YFSETQ. V lost 0 bases, J lost 6 bases, and 9 bases stayed unmatched. This CDR3 has 16 amino acids. The CDR3 nucleotides are TGCGCCAGCAGCTTGGAGGACAGGTTATTTCCCAATGAGCAGTTCTTC. Translation: CASSLEDRLFPNEQFF.

This clonotype was observed a few times. J is TRBJ1-1 and V is TRBV20-1; D is unresolved. Germline-derived CDR1 and CDR2 are DFQATT and SNEGSKA (reference sequence). Between the trimmed V and J ends, which lost 3 bases and 2 bases, there was a span of 7 bases. The CDR3 has 12 amino acids. DNA of the CDR3: TGCAGTGCTAGTTGGGAAAACACTGAAGCTTTCTTT. Translation: CSASWENTEAFF.

This clonotype was recorded at least ten times. This chain joins TRBV7-2 and TRBJ2-5; 10 nucleotides line up with TRBD2. CDR3 length: 15 residues. J gave up 1 base and V 4 bases, and 3 bases lay outside the gene matches. The germline V gene has CDR1 SGHTA and CDR2 FQGNSA. The CDR3 here is CASSSGLAVQETQYF. The CDR3 DNA is TGTGCCAGCAGCTCTGGACTAGCGGTCCAAGAGACCCAGTACTTC.

There are many counts of this clonotype. The chain combines TRBV6-1 with TRBJ2-1; TRBD1 matches 12 bases. The CDR3 runs 15 residues. With V trimmed by 6 bases and J by 2 bases, 2 bases remained unmatched. Germline loops: CDR1 MNHNS, CDR2 SASEGT. For the CDR3, the DNA is TGTGCCAGCAGGGGACAGGGGGCAACCTACAATGAGCAGTTCTTC. It translates to CASRGQGATYNEQFF.

This clonotype has just a few counts. The V gene is TRBV7-6, the J gene TRBJ2-6, with D possibly being TRBD1 (5 bases). Per the germline V gene, CDR1 is SGHVS and CDR2 is FNYEAQ. V lost 5 bases and J lost 0, with 17 bases in between. This CDR3 spans 18 amino acids. The CDR3 region is CASSLAELTVSGANVLTF. In DNA form, the CDR3 reads TGTGCCAGCAGCCTTGCGGAATTGACAGTCTCTGGGGCCAACGTCCTGACTTTC.

This clonotype was seen at least ten times. The CDR3 spells CASSPGRPGTQYF. Here the CDR3 DNA reads TGTGCCAGCAGCCCGGGGCGGCCGGGTACCCAGTACTTC. The chain carries TRBV3-1 and TRBJ2-5, with D perhaps matching TRBD1 or TRBD2 (5 bases each). V lost 4 bases to trimming and J lost 8 bases, with 14 bases between them. The germline CDR1 and CDR2 sequences are LGHDT and YNNKEL (reference sequence). The CDR3 spans 13 residues.

Regarding this clonotype: A much larger clone is a single base away; this may be a read error. V gene TRBV6-1 combines with J gene TRBJ2-2; D gene uncertain. The CDR3 extends over 11 amino acids. Germline-derived CDR1 and CDR2 are MNHNS and SASEGT. Trimming cost V 3 bases and J 7 bases, with 3 bases left between them. DNA of the CDR3: TGTGCCAGCAGTGACGTCGGGGAGCTGTTTTTT. Amino acid sequence: CASSDVGELFF.

The chain is built from TRBV27 and TRBJ2-1, with 11 bases identical to TRBD2. CDR1 and CDR2 (germline): MNHEY, SMNVEV (reference sequence). The V and J ends lost 2 bases and 8 bases, in that order; junction bases with no gene match: 5. The CDR3 length is 15 residues. CDR3 nucleotide sequence: TGTGCCAGCAGTTTAACGACTAGCGGGGAGGATGAGCAGTTCTTC. This encodes CASSLTTSGEDEQFF.

V and J are TRBV4-1 and TRBJ2-3, with D unclear. The CDR3 length is 14 residues. Germline loops: CDR1 MGHRA, CDR2 YSYEKL. V lost 4 bases and J lost 2, with 10 bases in between. DNA of the CDR3: TGCGCCAGCAGCCCTAAACCCTACACAGATACGCAGTATTTT. It encodes CASSPKPYTDTQYF.

At least ten counts were recorded for this clonotype. This sequence joins TRBV7-9 and TRBJ2-7; TRBD1 matches at 7 bases. J lost 5 bases, V lost 2 bases, and 6 bases had no gene match. The CDR3 length is 14 residues. Per the germline V gene, CDR1 is SEHNR and CDR2 is FQNEAQ (reference sequence). The CDR3, as DNA: TGTGCCAGCAGCTTACCCGAGGGGGCGCACGAGCAGTACTTC. Translating it yields CASSLPEGAHEQYF.

The V gene is TRBV6-1, the J gene TRBJ1-2; maybe TRBD1 (6 bases). From germline, CDR1 is MNHNS and CDR2 SASEGT. V lost 10 bases and J 3 bases, leaving 18 bases between the germline ends. CDR3 size: 14 residues. Here the CDR3 DNA reads TGTGCCACCCTTCTCGCACCAGGGGACTATGGCTACACCTTC. Its translation: CATLLAPGDYGYTF.